Here is one T cell receptor (beta chain) with its context. The antigen is undetermined. Germline-derived CDR1 and CDR2 are SGHRS and YFSETQ. This CDR3 is built from 14 residues. V gave up 5 bases and J gave up 6 bases; unmatched junction bases: 8. The study ran its PCR with 60 Vbeta and 13 Jbeta primers. Under the authors' procedure: There were about 86 million unique TCR beta chains by a later count, and some 11 million of them were shared. The method was immunoSEQ multiplex PCR; TCRdb's version includes in-frame clones alone and lacks a portion of them. That table is the source of V, J and clone size, and D and trimming were worked out from the DNA. The sample has 190,000 or so clones; under 85% are singletons. These data are taken from a study of cytomegalovirus exposure and HLA in healthy donors. Overall study results and limits: Across donors, sequencing depth was assumed by presence/absence analyses to be roughly uniform.

The sequence derives from a man aged 45-60 years in good health and CMV-seronegative. Material for sequencing was PBMCs. The chain carries TRBV5-1 and TRBJ2-7; 10 bases are shared with TRBD1. The CDR3 region is CASRGDRGLGEQYF. The CDR3 DNA is TGCGCCAGCAGGGGGGACAGGGGTCTTGGCGAGCAGTACTTC.